The clone carrying this TCR beta chain showed up many times. This specimen belongs to a study of T cells in Graves' hyperthyroidism and ophthalmopathy. Study in general: It was at initial diagnosis, before any treatment, that peripheral blood was collected.

Trimming removed 8 bases from V and 9 bases from J; junction bases left unmatched: 7. CDR3 size: 12 residues. Germline V gene lookup returns CDR1 MDHEN and CDR2 SYDVKM. Amplified regions were TCR beta CDR3 sequences from RNA transcripts. HTBI primers were employed in a first-round RT-PCR of the TCR CDR3. TCRdb re-called the multiplex PCR reads through MiXCR, storing one row per CDR3 protein. Found here are around 500,000 distinct CDR3 sequences, 20% to 25% of them singletons; the top ten hold 45% to 50%. Ophthalmopathy cases met thresholds of Clinical Activity Score at least 3, NOSPECS grade at least 4 and duration under 3 months.

The receptor was isolated from a woman aged 70-85 years with Graves' ophthalmopathy. The chain couples TRBV28 to TRBJ1-1; TRBD1 aligns across 9 bases. Material for sequencing was blood. The CDR3 here is CASSTGGLQAFF. DNA for the CDR3: TGTGCCAGCTCGACAGGGGGATTACAAGCTTTCTTT.